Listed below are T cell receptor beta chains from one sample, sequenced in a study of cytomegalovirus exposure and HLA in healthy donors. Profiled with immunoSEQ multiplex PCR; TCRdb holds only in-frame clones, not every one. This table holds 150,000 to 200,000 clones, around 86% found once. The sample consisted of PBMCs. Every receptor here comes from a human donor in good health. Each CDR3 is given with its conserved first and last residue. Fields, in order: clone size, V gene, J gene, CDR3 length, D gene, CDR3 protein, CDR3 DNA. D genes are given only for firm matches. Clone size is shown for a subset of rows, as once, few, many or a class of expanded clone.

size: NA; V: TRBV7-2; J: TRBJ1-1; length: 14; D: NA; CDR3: CASSFRGRSTEAFF; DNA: TGTGCCAGCAGCTTTAGGGGCCGGAGCACTGAAGCTTTCTTT
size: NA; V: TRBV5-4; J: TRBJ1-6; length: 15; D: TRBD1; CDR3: CASSTTGVDFSPLHF; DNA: TGTGCCAGCAGCACGACAGGGGTTGATTTTTCACCCCTCCACTTT
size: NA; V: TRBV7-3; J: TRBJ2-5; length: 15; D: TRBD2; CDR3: CASSPTSANQETQYF; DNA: TGTGCCAGCAGCCCAACTAGCGCTAATCAAGAGACCCAGTACTTC
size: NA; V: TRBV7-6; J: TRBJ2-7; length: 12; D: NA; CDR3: CASSSVRSEQYF; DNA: TGTGCCAGCAGTTCCGTCCGTTCCGAGCAGTACTTC
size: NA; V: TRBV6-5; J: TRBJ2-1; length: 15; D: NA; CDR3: CASSYSERGGDEQFF; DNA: TGTGCCAGCAGTTACTCCGAAAGGGGGGGGGATGAGCAGTTCTTC
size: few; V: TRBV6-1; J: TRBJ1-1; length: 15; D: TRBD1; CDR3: CASSEGRGWDGEAFF; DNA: TGTGCCAGCAGTGAGGGCAGGGGGTGGGACGGTGAAGCTTTCTTT
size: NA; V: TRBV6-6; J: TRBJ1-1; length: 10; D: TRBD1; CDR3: CAIRGRVAFF; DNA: TGTGCCATTAGGGGGCGGGTAGCTTTCTTT
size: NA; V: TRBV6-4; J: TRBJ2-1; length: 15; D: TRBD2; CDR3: CASSESGGAGNEQFF; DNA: TGTGCCAGCAGTGAATCCGGGGGGGCCGGCAATGAGCAGTTCTTC
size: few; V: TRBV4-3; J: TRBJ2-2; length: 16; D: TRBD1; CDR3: CASSQLDRGQAGELFF; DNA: TGCGCCAGCAGCCAACTGGACAGGGGGCAGGCCGGGGAGCTGTTTTTT
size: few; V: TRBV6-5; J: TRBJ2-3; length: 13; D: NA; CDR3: CASSYRGTDTQYF; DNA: TGTGCCAGCAGTTACAGGGGAACAGATACGCAGTATTTT
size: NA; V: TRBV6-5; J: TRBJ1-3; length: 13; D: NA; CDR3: CASSYSRGNTIYF; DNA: TGTGCCAGCAGTTACTCGAGGGGAAACACCATATATTTT
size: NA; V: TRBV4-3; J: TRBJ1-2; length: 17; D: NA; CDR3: CASSQDVRGGALYGYTF; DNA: TGCGCCAGCAGCCAAGATGTCAGAGGGGGGGCTCTCTATGGCTACACCTTC
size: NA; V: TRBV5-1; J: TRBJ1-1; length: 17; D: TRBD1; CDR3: CASSYAGGTGGNTEAFF; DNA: TGCGCCAGCAGCTATGCCGGCGGGACAGGGGGCAACACTGAAGCTTTCTTT
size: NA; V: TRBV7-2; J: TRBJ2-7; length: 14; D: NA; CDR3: CASSLGLVDYEQYF; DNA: TGTGCCAGCAGCTTAGGTCTAGTAGACTACGAGCAGTACTTC
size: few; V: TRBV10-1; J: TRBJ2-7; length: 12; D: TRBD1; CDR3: CASARTGYEQYF; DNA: TGCGCCAGTGCGAGGACAGGGTACGAGCAGTACTTC
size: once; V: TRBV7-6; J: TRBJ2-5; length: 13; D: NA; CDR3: CASSLSRQETQYF; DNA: TGTGCCAGCAGCTTATCCAGACAAGAGACCCAGTACTTC
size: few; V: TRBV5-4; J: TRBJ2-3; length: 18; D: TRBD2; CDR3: CASSLWSSGGSGADTQYF; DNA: TGTGCCAGCAGCTTGTGGTCTAGCGGGGGGTCTGGGGCAGATACGCAGTATTTT
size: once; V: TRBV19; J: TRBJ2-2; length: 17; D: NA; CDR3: CASSTPPPRANTGELFF; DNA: TGTGCCAGTAGTACCCCGCCCCCAAGAGCGAACACCGGGGAGCTGTTTTTT
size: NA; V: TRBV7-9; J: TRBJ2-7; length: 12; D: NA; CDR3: CASSFGSYEQYF; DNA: TGTGCCAGCAGCTTTGGTAGCTACGAGCAGTACTTC
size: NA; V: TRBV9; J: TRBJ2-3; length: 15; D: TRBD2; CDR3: CASSAGLAGTDTQYF; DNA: TGTGCCAGCAGCGCGGGACTAGCGGGCACAGATACGCAGTATTTT
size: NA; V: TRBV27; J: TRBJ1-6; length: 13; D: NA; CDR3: CASSLGGTSPLHF; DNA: TGTGCCAGCAGTTTAGGGGGGACTTCACCCCTCCACTTT
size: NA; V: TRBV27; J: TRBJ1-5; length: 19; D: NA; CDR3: CASSLRGVDVLIGNQPQHF; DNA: TGTGCCAGCAGTTTACGGGGGGTCGATGTCTTAATAGGCAATCAGCCCCAGCATTTT
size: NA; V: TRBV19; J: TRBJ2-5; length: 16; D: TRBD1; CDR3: CASSLRQGVGQETQYF; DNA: TGTGCCAGTAGTCTCCGACAGGGGGTCGGACAAGAGACCCAGTACTTC
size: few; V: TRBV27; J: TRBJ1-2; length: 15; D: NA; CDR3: CASSLVAGNSDGYTF; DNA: TGTGCCAGCAGTTTAGTTGCAGGGAATTCGGATGGCTACACCTTC
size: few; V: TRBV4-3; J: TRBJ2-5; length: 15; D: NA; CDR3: CASSQDWGSQETQYF; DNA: TGCGCCAGCAGCCAAGACTGGGGCAGCCAAGAGACCCAGTACTTC
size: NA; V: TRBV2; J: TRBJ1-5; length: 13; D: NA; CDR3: CASSEQGLKPQHF; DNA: TGTGCCAGCAGTGAGCAGGGCCTGAAGCCCCAGCATTTT
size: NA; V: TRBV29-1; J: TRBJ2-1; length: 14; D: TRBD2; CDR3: CSGMVAGGSLSQFF; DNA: TGCAGCGGCATGGTAGCGGGGGGATCTTTGAGCCAGTTCTTC
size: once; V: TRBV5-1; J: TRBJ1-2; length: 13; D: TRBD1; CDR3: CASSPGQNYGYTF; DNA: TGCGCCAGCAGTCCGGGACAGAACTATGGCTACACCTTC
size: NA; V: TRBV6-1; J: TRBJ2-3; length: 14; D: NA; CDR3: CASYATNAVDTQYF; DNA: TGTGCCAGCTATGCTACGAACGCTGTAGATACGCAGTATTTT
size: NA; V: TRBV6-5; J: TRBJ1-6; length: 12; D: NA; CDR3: CASSPTNSPLHF; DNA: TGTGCCAGCAGCCCTACCAATTCACCCCTCCACTTT
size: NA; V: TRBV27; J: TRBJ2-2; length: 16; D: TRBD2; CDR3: CASSSQRGGRTGELFF; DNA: TGTGCCAGCAGTTCACAGCGGGGGGGCCGTACCGGGGAGCTGTTTTTT
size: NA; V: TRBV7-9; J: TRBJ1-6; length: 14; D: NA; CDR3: CASSLDLYNSPLHF; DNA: TGTGCCAGCAGCTTAGATCTCTATAATTCACCCCTCCACTTT
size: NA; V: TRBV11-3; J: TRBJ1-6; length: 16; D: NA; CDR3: CASSLVPGGYNSPLHF; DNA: TGTGCCAGCAGCTTAGTTCCGGGGGGGTATAATTCACCCCTCCACTTT
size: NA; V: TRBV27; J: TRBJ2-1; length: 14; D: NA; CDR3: CASSFESPRNEQFF; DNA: TGTGCCAGCAGTTTTGAGTCTCCCAGGAATGAGCAGTTCTTC
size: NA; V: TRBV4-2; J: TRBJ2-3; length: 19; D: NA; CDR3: CASSQDQGHDYTGSDTQYF; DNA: TGTGCCAGCAGCCAAGATCAGGGGCATGACTACACTGGATCGGATACGCAGTATTTT
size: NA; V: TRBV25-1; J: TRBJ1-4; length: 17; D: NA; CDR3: CASSDPKTPGDREKLFF; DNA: TGTGCCAGCAGTGACCCCAAGACACCAGGGGATCGGGAAAAACTGTTTTTT
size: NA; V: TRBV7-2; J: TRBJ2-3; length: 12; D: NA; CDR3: CASSPQSDTQYF; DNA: TGTGCCAGCAGCCCACAGTCAGATACGCAGTATTTT
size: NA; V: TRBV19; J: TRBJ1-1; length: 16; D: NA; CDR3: CASSIEGGRAGTEAFF; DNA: TGTGCCAGTAGTATAGAAGGAGGGAGGGCAGGCACTGAAGCTTTCTTT
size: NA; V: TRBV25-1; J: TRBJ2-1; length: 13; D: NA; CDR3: CASREAGNNEQFF; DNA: TGTGCCAGCAGAGAAGCGGGCAACAATGAGCAGTTCTTC
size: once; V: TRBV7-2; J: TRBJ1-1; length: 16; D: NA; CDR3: CASSLAIGGRNTEAFF; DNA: TGTGCCAGCAGCTTAGCGATTGGGGGGAGGAACACTGAAGCTTTCTTT